Listed here are 29 T cell receptor beta chains from one sample, sequenced in a study of control samples from healthy donors and cancer patients. TCRdb keeps only in-frame clones here, not all; method: immunoSEQ multiplex PCR. The data contain around 130,000 clones, roughly 89% of them singletons. The sequenced sample consisted of PBMCs. The receptors stem from a man between 45 and 60 years old with head and neck cancer.

This clone came up once. V is TRBV6-4 and J is TRBJ1-2, with D unresolved. The CDR3 has 16 amino acids. Per the germline V gene, CDR1 is MRHNA and CDR2 is SNTAGT. V was trimmed by 1 base and J by 4 bases, leaving 16 bases between them. CDR3 nucleotide sequence: TGTGCCAGCAGTGACTATTACCGGACGGAGGGCTATGGCTACACCTTC. This sequence encodes CASSDYYRTEGYGYTF.

This clone was seen just once. The chain uses TRBV2 and TRBJ2-1, with TRBD1 matching 10 bases. With V trimmed by 11 bases and J by 9 bases, 10 bases remained unmatched. The CDR3 consists of 13 residues. CDR1 and CDR2 (germline): SNHLY, FYNNEI. The CDR3 sequence: CAGRQGAGSEQFF. CDR3 DNA sequence: TGTGCCGGACGACAGGGGGCTGGTTCTGAGCAGTTCTTC.

The CDR3 DNA follows: TGCGCCAGCACCCCGAAGGGACTAGCGGGGGGCCTTTCCTACAATGAGCAGTTCTTC. Its translation is CASTPKGLAGGLSYNEQFF. The rearrangement uses TRBV5-1 and TRBJ2-1; 15 nucleotides agree with TRBD2. Looked up from germline, CDR1 is SGHRS and CDR2 is YFSETQ. This CDR3 region has 19 residues. The J segment lost 1 base and the V segment lost 6 bases, leaving 11 bases of the junction unmatched.

The sample holds one count of this clone. V and J are TRBV2 and TRBJ2-1, with 13 bases matching TRBD2. CDR1 and CDR2 (germline): SNHLY, FYNNEI. The CDR3 has 15 residues. V lost 7 bases, J lost 7 bases, and 7 bases stayed unmatched. In nucleotides, the CDR3 is TGTGCCAGCACACAGACTAGCGGGGGGATGAATGAGCAGTTCTTC. Its translation: CASTQTSGGMNEQFF.

This clone was recorded only once. One junction end does not reproduce the germline sequence, and a read error may be involved. This rearrangement joins TRBV14 to TRBJ2-3; 11 bases map to TRBD2. The CDR3 length is 14 residues. The germline CDR1 and CDR2 sequences are SGHDN and FVKESK. CDR3 protein: CASNQLAGVDTQYF. The CDR3 nucleotides are TGTGCCAGCAACCAACTAGCGGGAGTAGATACGCAGTATTTT.

The rearrangement links TRBV6-5 to TRBJ2-6; 9 bases map to TRBD1. Germline V gives CDR1 MNHEY, CDR2 SVGAGI. The CDR3 spans 15 residues. The V segment lost 6 bases and the J segment 4 bases; nucleotides outside the gene matches: 4. CDR3 protein: CASSRTGVGANVLTF. In DNA, the CDR3 is TGTGCCAGCAGCCGGACAGGGGTCGGGGCCAACGTCCTGACTTTC.

The chain combines TRBV27 with TRBJ2-7; tentative D call: TRBD1 (6 bases). Trimming stripped 3 bases from V and 3 bases from J, with 9 bases between. The CDR3 runs 13 residues. From germline, CDR1 is MNHEY and CDR2 SMNVEV (reference sequence). For the CDR3, the DNA is TGTGCCAGCAGTTTTGGCAGGGGCTACGAGCAGTACTTC. It specifies CASSFGRGYEQYF.

This clone was counted a few times. V and J are TRBV27 and TRBJ1-6; TRBD1 agrees at 7 bases. The ends lost 5 bases at V and 5 bases at J; junction bases unmatched: 9. The germline gives CDR1 MNHEY, CDR2 SMNVEV (reference sequence). The CDR3 has 16 amino acids. CDR3 in DNA: TGTGCCAGCAGTAGAAGACCGGGACAGAATAATTCACCCCTCCACTTT. Translation: CASSRRPGQNNSPLHF.

The J gene is TRBJ2-7, the V gene TRBV6-5; D is possibly TRBD1 or TRBD2 (5 bases each). The CDR3 spans 15 residues. CDR1 is MNHEY and CDR2 is SVGAGI in the germline V gene. V dropped 6 bases and J dropped 1 base, with 16 bases sitting between them. The CDR3 loop is CASRTRDGYSYEQYF. CDR3 DNA: TGTGCCAGCAGGACCCGGGACGGCTATTCCTACGAGCAGTACTTC.

The chain couples TRBV29-1 to TRBJ1-1; a possible D gene is TRBD1 (5 bases). Germline lookup yields CDR1 SQVTM and CDR2 ANQGSEA. V was trimmed by 3 bases and J by 5 bases, leaving 22 bases between them. CDR3 length: 16 residues. The CDR3 DNA sequence: TGCAGCGTTGACCCCCGAAACGGGGCAGGGCAAACTGAAGCTTTCTTT. Translated: CSVDPRNGAGQTEAFF.

The V gene is TRBV27, the J gene TRBJ1-6; D may be TRBD1 (5 bases). CDR1 MNHEY and CDR2 SMNVEV come from the germline V gene (reference sequence). Deletions cut 7 bases from V and 5 bases from J, with 12 bases between. The CDR3 consists of 14 residues. Here the CDR3 reads CASTPTANNSPLHF. The DNA of the CDR3 is TGTGCCAGCACCCCGACAGCAAATAATTCACCCCTCCACTTT.

J is TRBJ2-5 and V is TRBV7-9; TRBD1 matches at 8 bases. Germline V gene lookup returns CDR1 SEHNR and CDR2 FQNEAQ (reference sequence). The CDR3 covers 15 residues. With 4 bases clipped from V and 4 bases from J, the junction kept 8 bases outside the gene matches. The CDR3 nucleotides read TGTGCCAGCAGCTACGGACAGGGAGGAACAGAGACCCAGTACTTC. Its translation: CASSYGQGGTETQYF.

The CDR3 here is CASSQGNYGYTF. CDR3 in DNA: TGTGCCAGCAGTCAGGGGAACTATGGCTACACCTTC. This sequence joins TRBV28 and TRBJ1-2, with a tentative D call TRBD1 (6 bases). CDR3 length: 12 residues. With 5 bases removed from V and 2 bases from J, the gap between germline ends came to 6 bases. Germline CDR1 MDHEN, CDR2 SYDVKM.

This chain connects TRBV6-1 to TRBJ2-3; 7 nucleotides align to TRBD1. The CDR3 has 15 residues. Trimming removed 7 bases from V and 2 bases from J; junction bases left unmatched: 9. The germline gives CDR1 MNHNS, CDR2 SASEGT. The CDR3 DNA reads as TGTGCCAGCAACCCCCGGGACAGCTCCACAGATACGCAGTATTTT. It encodes CASNPRDSSTDTQYF.

The gene calls are TRBV2 and TRBJ2-2, with D unresolved. Trimming shortened V by 3 bases and J by 3 bases, and 2 bases separated the two germline ends. CDR1 and CDR2 (germline): SNHLY, FYNNEI. CDR3 size: 12 residues. DNA for the CDR3: TGTGCCAGCAGTGACCACACCGGGGAGCTGTTTTTT. Translated: CASSDHTGELFF. The whole variable domain, filled in from reference TRBV2 and TRBJ2-2, reads EPEVTQTPSHQVTQMGQEVILRCVPISNHLYFYWYRQILGQKVEFLVSFYNNEISEKSEIFDDQFSVERPDGSNFTLKIRSTKLEDSAMYFCASSDHTGELFFGEGSRLTVL.

The V call is TRBV4-1, the J call TRBJ2-7, with unresolved D. Trimming left V 1 base short and J 6 bases short, with 4 bases between. Germline V gives CDR1 MGHRA, CDR2 YSYEKL. The CDR3 has 11 residues. For the CDR3, the DNA is TGCGCCAGCAGCCAAGGTTTCGAGCAGTACTTC. Translated, it gives CASSQGFEQYF.

This chain links TRBV5-4 with TRBJ2-1; TRBD1 matches at 9 bases. The V gene end was trimmed by 3 bases and the J gene end by 7 bases; junction bases not matched to a gene: 11. Germline loops: CDR1 SGHNT, CDR2 YYREEE (reference sequence). The CDR3 sequence is 16 residues long. CDR3 loop: CASSSIQGAHRNEQFF. The CDR3 DNA is TGTGCCAGCAGCTCAATACAGGGGGCCCATCGTAATGAGCAGTTCTTC.

Only a few counts were recorded for this clone. The genes are TRBV19 and TRBJ2-7, with 8 positions matching TRBD1. Per germline, CDR1 LNHDA and CDR2 SQIVND (reference sequence). The trim removed 5 bases at V and 6 bases at J, leaving 6 bases unmatched. The CDR3 covers 13 residues. In DNA, the CDR3 is TGTGCCAGTAGTCCGTCAGGGGGCGGCGAGCAGTACTTC. Its protein is CASSPSGGGEQYF.

The chain is built from TRBV7-3 and TRBJ2-7; TRBD1 matches at 10 bases. Trimming took 5 bases from V and 5 from J; bases not matched to a gene: 6. Germline CDR1 is SGHTA and CDR2 is FQGTGA. The CDR3 sequence is 14 residues long. The CDR3 coding sequence is TGTGCCAGCAGCCCCCCCGGACAGGGGGACGAGCAGTACTTC. Translation gives CASSPPGQGDEQYF.

The chain joins TRBV10-3 to TRBJ2-7; D possibly corresponds to TRBD2 (7 bases). The V gene lost 10 bases and the J gene lost 3 bases, with 22 bases spanning the gap. Germline V gene data show CDR1 as ENHRY and CDR2 as SYGVKD. The CDR3 length is 15 residues. CDR3 protein: CATIPRGGRDYEQYF. CDR3 coding DNA: TGTGCCACAATTCCGAGGGGGGGGAGGGACTACGAGCAGTACTTC.

The CDR3 spells CASSFWRLANYGYTF. The CDR3 coding sequence is TGTGCCAGCAGCTTTTGGAGGCTAGCTAACTATGGCTACACCTTC. This chain links TRBV5-6 with TRBJ1-2; the D is unclear. The CDR3 has 15 residues. From germline, CDR1 is SGHDT and CDR2 YYEEEE. Trimming removed 2 bases at V and 0 bases at J, with 11 bases between.

V gene TRBV3-1 (or the pseudogene TRBV3-2) combines with J gene TRBJ1-1; weak D call: TRBD1 (5 bases). V was pared by 0 bases and J by 3 bases, with 14 bases between. CDR1 and CDR2 (germline): LGHDT, YNNKEL (reference sequence). This CDR3 contains 16 residues. Written as DNA, the CDR3 is TGTGCCAGCAGCCAAGAAAGCTCCAGGGTCGACACTGAAGCTTTCTTT. Translation: CASSQESSRVDTEAFF.

This chain joins TRBV5-1 and TRBJ2-1, with D perhaps TRBD2 (6 bases). The germline V gene encodes CDR1 SGHRS and CDR2 YFSETQ. The CDR3 is made up of 14 amino acids. V shed 1 base and J shed 8 bases, with 13 bases lying between them. The CDR3 sequence is CASSLTSLADEQFF. The CDR3 coding sequence is TGCGCCAGCAGCTTGACTAGCCTGGCGGATGAGCAGTTCTTC.

The rearrangement uses TRBV30 and TRBJ2-3, with D perhaps matching TRBD1 or TRBD2 (5 bases each). The germline gives CDR1 GTSNPN, CDR2 SVGIG (reference sequence). The CDR3 is 14 residues long. Trimming took off 2 bases at V and 3 bases at J, with 12 bases between the two ends. CDR3 DNA sequence: TGTGCCTGGAGTAAAGGCAGGGAGACAGATACGCAGTATTTT. Amino acids: CAWSKGRETDTQYF. The full variable domain, in which reference TRBV30 and TRBJ2-3 provide the parts outside the CDR3, is SQTIHQWPATLVQPVGSPLSLECTVEGTSNPNLYWYRQAAGRGLQLLFYSVGIGQISSEVPQNLSASRPQDRQFILSSKKLLLSDSGFYLCAWSKGRETDTQYFGPGTRLTVL.

The chain uses TRBV6-5 and TRBJ2-7; D assignment may be TRBD1 or TRBD2 (5 bases each). Trimming removed 6 bases at V and 0 bases at J, with 12 bases between. The CDR3 runs to 14 residues. The germline gives CDR1 MNHEY, CDR2 SVGAGI. In nucleotides, the CDR3 is TGTGCCAGCAGAGAGGGGACCCCCTCCTACGAGCAGTACTTC. Its protein is CASREGTPSYEQYF.

CDR3 nucleotides: TGTGCCAGCAGCCCACCGGGCCCGAACACCGGGGAGCTGTTTTTT. It is translated as CASSPPGPNTGELFF. The chain uses TRBV7-9 and TRBJ2-2, with D uncertain. The CDR3 totals 15 residues. Germline values: CDR1 SEHNR, CDR2 FQNEAQ (reference sequence). V was trimmed by 5 bases and J by 0 bases, leaving 10 bases between them. Combining the CDR3 with reference TRBV7-9 and TRBJ2-2 gives the whole variable domain DTGVSQNPRHKITKRGQNVTFRCDPISEHNRLYWYRQTLGQGPEFLTYFQNEAQLEKSRLLSDRFSAERPKGSFSTLEIQRTEQGDSAMYLCASSPPGPNTGELFFGEGSRLTVL.

The V and J genes are TRBV20-1 and TRBJ1-1; D uncertain. CDR3 length: 11 amino acids. V was trimmed by 3 bases and J by 1 base, leaving 3 bases between them. Germline loops: CDR1 DFQATT, CDR2 SNEGSKA (reference sequence). CDR3 coding DNA: TGCAGTGCTAGCCGGAACACTGAAGCTTTCTTT. It encodes CSASRNTEAFF.

This chain joins TRBV19 and TRBJ2-3; 10 bases are a match to TRBD1. The CDR3 sequence is 15 residues long. V shed 6 bases, J shed 2 bases, and the junction held 5 bases outside the gene matches. The germline CDR1 and CDR2 sequences are LNHDA and SQIVND (reference sequence). The CDR3 nucleotides read TGTGCCAGTAGCCCGACAGGGGGCCTCACAGATACGCAGTATTTT. Protein sequence: CASSPTGGLTDTQYF.

The chain links TRBV3-1 (or the pseudogene TRBV3-2) to TRBJ2-2; D is unclear. V was trimmed by 0 bases and J by 6 bases, leaving 14 bases between them. Germline CDR1 is LGHDT and CDR2 is YNNKEL (reference sequence). This CDR3 comprises 16 residues. DNA of the CDR3: TGTGCCAGCAGCCAAGATCGCGGACCGAGTCCCGGGGAGCTGTTTTTT. This translates into CASSQDRGPSPGELFF.